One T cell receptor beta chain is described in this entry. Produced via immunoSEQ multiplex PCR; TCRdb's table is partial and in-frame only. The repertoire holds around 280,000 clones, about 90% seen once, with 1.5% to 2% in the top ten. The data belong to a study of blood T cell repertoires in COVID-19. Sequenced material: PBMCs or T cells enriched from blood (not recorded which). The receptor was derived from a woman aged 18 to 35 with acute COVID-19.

The CDR3 region has the DNA TGTGCCAGCAGGGCCTGGGGGGATGAAAAACTGTTTTTT. This codes for CASRAWGDEKLFF. The V gene is TRBV28, the J gene TRBJ1-4, with a weak D call TRBD1 (5 bases). The CDR3 length is 13 residues. Trimming pared 6 bases from V and 6 bases from J, leaving 11 bases between. CDR1 and CDR2 from the germline V gene are MDHEN and SYDVKM.